The 10 T cell receptor beta chains below all came from one sample that was sequenced in a study of radiotherapy plus CTLA-4 blockade in lung cancer (dated by TCRdb to the late 2010s). Libraries came from the immunoSEQ multiplex PCR assay. TCRdb obtained this table from immuneACCESS and retained in-frame rearrangements with V and J assigned. These tables miss some clones; where compared with another copy, unresolved V genes account for less than half of the shortfall, and the remainder is unexplained. In this sample the table shows about 120,000 clones, just under 90% of which occur a single time. The leading ten clones occupy under 8% of the sample. Sample: peripheral blood, taken from a patient treated with radiotherapy plus ipilimumab. Every receptor here comes from a human donor with non-small cell lung cancer that progressed on radiotherapy plus ipilimumab.

This chain uses TRBV5-1 with TRBJ2-3; tentatively, D is TRBD1 (5 bases). Germline V gene data show CDR1 as SGHRS and CDR2 as YFSETQ. V was clipped by 4 bases and J by 4 bases, with 22 bases between them. This CDR3 region has 17 residues. Here the CDR3 reads CASSAVGFGAGPDTQYF. CDR3 coding DNA: TGCGCCAGCAGCGCTGTCGGATTTGGGGCAGGCCCAGATACGCAGTATTTT. Variable domain in full (rest from reference TRBV5-1 and TRBJ2-3): KAGVTQTPRYLIKTRGQQVTLSCSPISGHRSVSWYQQTPGQGLQFLFEYFSETQRNKGNFPGRFSGRQFSNSRSEMNVSTLELGDSALYLCASSAVGFGAGPDTQYFGPGTRLTVL.

V and J are TRBV10-1 and TRBJ2-7; possible D gene TRBD1, 6 bases. The CDR3 length is 14 residues. With 0 bases removed from V and 5 bases from J, the gap between germline ends came to 11 bases. Germline V gene lookup returns CDR1 WNHNN and CDR2 SYGVQD (reference sequence). CDR3 nucleotides: TGCGCCAGCAGTGAGTCGCAGGGGCGGAACGAGCAGTACTTC. It specifies CASSESQGRNEQYF.

The chain has TRBV5-1 and TRBJ1-1; D remains unclear. With 0 bases removed from V and 3 bases from J, the gap between germline ends came to 6 bases. Germline V lookup: CDR1 SGHRS, CDR2 YFSETQ. The CDR3 has 13 residues. In DNA form, the CDR3 reads TGCGCCAGCAGCTTGGCCGAGTACACTGAAGCTTTCTTT. Its protein product is CASSLAEYTEAFF.

This clone is a singleton in its sample. This rearrangement joins TRBV19 to TRBJ1-1; D is uncertain. V shed 5 bases and J shed 4 bases, with 17 bases lying between them. CDR3 length: 15 residues. CDR1 and CDR2 (germline): LNHDA, SQIVND (reference sequence). Written as DNA, the CDR3 is TGTGCCAGTAGTCAGAACCTAAATGTTTTCACTGAAGCTTTCTTT. Its protein is CASSQNLNVFTEAFF.

This chain connects TRBV7-9 to TRBJ2-7, with D possibly being TRBD1 (6 bases). Germline V gives CDR1 SEHNR, CDR2 FQNEAQ (reference sequence). The CDR3 totals 15 residues. Trimming removed 5 bases at V and 4 bases at J, with 18 bases between. CDR3 nucleotides: TGTGCCAGCAGCCCACCCTGGGGGCTAGAGTACGAGCAGTACTTC. Residues: CASSPPWGLEYEQYF.

The chain is built from TRBV9 and TRBJ2-1; 8 bases fit TRBD1. Losses at the gene ends were 1 base for V and 3 bases for J; bases not matched to a gene: 6. The CDR3 runs 16 residues. The germline V gene encodes CDR1 SGDLS and CDR2 YYNGEE. CDR3 protein: CASSVWSGQVYNEQFF. CDR3 DNA: TGTGCCAGCAGCGTATGGTCGGGACAGGTCTACAATGAGCAGTTCTTC.

Note on this clone: Its ends do not fully match the called genes, so a read error is possible. The chain joins TRBV5-1 to TRBJ1-2; 7 bases line up with TRBD1. Germline lookup yields CDR1 SGHRS and CDR2 YFSETQ. The CDR3 contains 14 residues. The CDR3 nucleotides read TGCGCCAGCAGCTTGGGTCCAGGGACAGCTGAGGGATCTTTC. Its translation: CASSLGPGTAEGSF.

This clone has a single count. The genes are TRBV27 and TRBJ2-1, with 11 bases matching TRBD2. Germline CDR1 and CDR2: MNHEY and SMNVEV (reference sequence). The CDR3 loop spans 16 amino acids. J gave up 1 base and V 5 bases, and 4 bases lay outside the gene matches. The CDR3 spells CASSLIAGGSYNEQFF. For the CDR3, the DNA is TGTGCCAGCAGTCTGATAGCGGGAGGGTCCTACAATGAGCAGTTCTTC.

V gene TRBV28 combines with J gene TRBJ2-5, with D perhaps given as TRBD1 or TRBD2 (5 bases each). The CDR3 extends over 16 amino acids. V lost 6 bases and J lost 2, with 19 bases in between. From germline, CDR1 is MDHEN and CDR2 SYDVKM. The CDR3 DNA reads TGTGCCAGCAGACGGGAAGGGGACCTAAATCAAGAGACCCAGTACTTC. Residues: CASRREGDLNQETQYF.

V is TRBV27 and J is TRBJ1-6; no reliable D call. From germline, CDR1 is MNHEY and CDR2 SMNVEV (reference sequence). The CDR3 is 15 amino acids. The ends were cut back, 2 bases at V and 0 bases at J, with 5 bases in the middle. This CDR3 reads CASSLMSSYNSPLHF. Here the CDR3 DNA reads TGTGCCAGCAGTTTAATGAGCTCCTATAATTCACCCCTCCACTTT.